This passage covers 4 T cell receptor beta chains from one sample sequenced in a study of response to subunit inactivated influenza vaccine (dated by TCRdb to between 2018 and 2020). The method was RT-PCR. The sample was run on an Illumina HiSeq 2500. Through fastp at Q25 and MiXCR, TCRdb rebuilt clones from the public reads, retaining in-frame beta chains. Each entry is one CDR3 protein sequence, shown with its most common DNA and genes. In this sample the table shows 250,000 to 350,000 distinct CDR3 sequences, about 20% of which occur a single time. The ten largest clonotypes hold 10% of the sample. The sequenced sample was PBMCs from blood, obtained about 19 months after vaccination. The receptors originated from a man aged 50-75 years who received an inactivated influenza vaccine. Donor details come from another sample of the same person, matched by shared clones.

The CDR3: CASMGTDQTGELFF. The CDR3 DNA sequence: TGTGCCAGCATGGGGACAGACCAAACCGGGGAGCTGTTTTTT. The chain couples TRBV4-2 to TRBJ2-2, with TRBD1 matching 7 bases. Germline-derived CDR1 and CDR2 are LGHNA and YNFKEQ. Unmatched junction bases numbered 7, after V lost 7 bases and J lost 5 bases. The CDR3 has 14 residues.

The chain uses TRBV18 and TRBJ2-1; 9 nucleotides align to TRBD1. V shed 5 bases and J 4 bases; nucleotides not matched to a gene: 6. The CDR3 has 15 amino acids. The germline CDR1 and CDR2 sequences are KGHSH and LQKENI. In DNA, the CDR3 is TGTGCCAGCTCATTACAGGGGGCGCGTTACAATGAGCAGTTCTTC. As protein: CASSLQGARYNEQFF.

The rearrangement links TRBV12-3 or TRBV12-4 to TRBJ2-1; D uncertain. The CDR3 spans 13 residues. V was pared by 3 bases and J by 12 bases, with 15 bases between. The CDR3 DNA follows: TGTGCCAGCAGTTTCTCGGGTCCCGAAGGGCAGTTCTTC. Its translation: CASSFSGPEGQFF.

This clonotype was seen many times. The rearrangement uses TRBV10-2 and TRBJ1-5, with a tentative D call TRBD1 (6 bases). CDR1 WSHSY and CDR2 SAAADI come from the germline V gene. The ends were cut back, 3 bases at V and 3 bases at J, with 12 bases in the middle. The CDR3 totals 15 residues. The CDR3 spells CASSDEQGNNQPQHF. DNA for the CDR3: TGCGCCAGCAGTGATGAACAGGGAAACAATCAGCCCCAGCATTTT.